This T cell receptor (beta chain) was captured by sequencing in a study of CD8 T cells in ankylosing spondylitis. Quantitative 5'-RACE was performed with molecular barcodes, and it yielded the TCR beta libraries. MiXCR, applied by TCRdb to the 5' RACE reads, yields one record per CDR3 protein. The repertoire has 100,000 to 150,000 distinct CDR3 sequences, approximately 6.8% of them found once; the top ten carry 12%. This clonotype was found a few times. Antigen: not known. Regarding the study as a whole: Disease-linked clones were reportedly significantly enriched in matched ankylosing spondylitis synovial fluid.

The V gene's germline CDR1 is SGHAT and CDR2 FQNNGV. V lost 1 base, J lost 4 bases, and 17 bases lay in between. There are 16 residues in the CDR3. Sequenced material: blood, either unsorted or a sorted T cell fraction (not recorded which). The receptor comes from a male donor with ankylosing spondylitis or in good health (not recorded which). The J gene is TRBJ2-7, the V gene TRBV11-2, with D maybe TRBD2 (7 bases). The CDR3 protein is CASSLVVGGGGYEQYF. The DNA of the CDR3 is TGTGCCAGCAGCTTAGTCGTGGGAGGGGGAGGTTACGAGCAGTACTTC. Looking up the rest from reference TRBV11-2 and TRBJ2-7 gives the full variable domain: EAGVAQSPRYKIIEKRQSVAFWCNPISGHATLYWYQQILGQGPKLLIQFQNNGVVDDSQLPKDRFSAERLKGVDSTLKIQPAKLEDSAVYLCASSLVVGGGGYEQYFGPGTRLTVT.